This T cell receptor (beta chain) was obtained from a study of T-cell memory formation after mild COVID-19. Study overall: For the most part, TCR clusters were specific to one donor.

cDNA libraries for TCR alpha and TCR beta, carrying sample barcodes and UMIs, came from 5'RACE with constant-segment primers. In TCRdb, the 5' RACE reads were re-called with MiXCR into one record per CDR3 protein. The sample includes 150,000 to 200,000 distinct CDR3 sequences, 11% of them seen just once. CDR3 size: 16 residues. Trimming took 5 bases from V and 4 from J, leaving 15 bases between them. In this sample, this clonotype turned up many times. The sequence came from a man between 18 and 35 years old who had mild COVID-19 (a few samples of this study predate the infection). Cell type and time point are not known. The sample taken for sequencing was PBMCs or a T cell subset sorted from them (not recorded which). The gene calls are TRBV12-3 or TRBV12-4 and TRBJ1-6; a possible D gene is TRBD1 (6 bases). The CDR3 protein is CASSPGGHSYNSPLHF. The CDR3 nucleotides read TGTGCCAGCAGTCCCGGGGGCCATTCATATAATTCACCCCTCCACTTT.